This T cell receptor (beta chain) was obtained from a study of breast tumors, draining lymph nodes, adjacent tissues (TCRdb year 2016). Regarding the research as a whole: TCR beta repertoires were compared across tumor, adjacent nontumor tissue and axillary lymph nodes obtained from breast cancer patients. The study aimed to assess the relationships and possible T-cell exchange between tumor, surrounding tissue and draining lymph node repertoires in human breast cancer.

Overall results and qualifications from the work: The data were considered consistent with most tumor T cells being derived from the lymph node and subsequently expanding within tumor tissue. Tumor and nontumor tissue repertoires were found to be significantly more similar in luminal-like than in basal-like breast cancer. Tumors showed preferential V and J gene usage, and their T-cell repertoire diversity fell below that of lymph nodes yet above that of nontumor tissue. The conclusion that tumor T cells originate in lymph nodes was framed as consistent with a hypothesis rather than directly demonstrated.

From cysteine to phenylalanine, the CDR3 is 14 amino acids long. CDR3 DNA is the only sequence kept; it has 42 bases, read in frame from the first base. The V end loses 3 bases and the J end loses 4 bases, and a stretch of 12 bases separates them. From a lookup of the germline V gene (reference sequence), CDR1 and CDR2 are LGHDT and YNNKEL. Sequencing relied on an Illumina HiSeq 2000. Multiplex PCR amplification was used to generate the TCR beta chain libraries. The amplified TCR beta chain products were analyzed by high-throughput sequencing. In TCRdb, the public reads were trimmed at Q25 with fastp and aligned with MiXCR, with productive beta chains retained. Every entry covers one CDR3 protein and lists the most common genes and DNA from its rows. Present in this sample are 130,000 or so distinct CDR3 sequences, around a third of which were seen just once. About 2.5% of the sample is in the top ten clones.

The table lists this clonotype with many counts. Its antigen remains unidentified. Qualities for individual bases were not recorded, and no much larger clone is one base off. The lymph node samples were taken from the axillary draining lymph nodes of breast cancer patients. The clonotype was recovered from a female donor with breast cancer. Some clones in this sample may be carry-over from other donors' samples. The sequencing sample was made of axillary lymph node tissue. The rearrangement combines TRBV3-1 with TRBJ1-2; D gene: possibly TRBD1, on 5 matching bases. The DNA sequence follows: TGTGCCAGCAGCCACGCGACAGTCCTCTATGGCTACACCTTC. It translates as CASSHATVLYGYTF.